This TCR beta chain came from a study of T cell repertoires in cytomegalovirus infection. As to this clonotype: What it recognizes is unknown.

V shed 4 bases and J shed 3 bases, with 16 bases lying between them. This CDR3 is built from 16 residues. The germline gives CDR1 LNHDA, CDR2 SQIVND (reference sequence). One entry per CDR3 protein results from TCRdb running MiXCR on the reads. The data hold over 250,000 distinct CDR3 sequences, with around 20% observed a single time. V and J are TRBV19 and TRBJ1-5; D is possibly TRBD1 (5 bases). Sequenced here: cultured PBMCs, sampled from culture after CMV antigen stimulation. The clonotype comes from a human donor in good health (CMV status not recorded). Some clones in this sample may be carry-over from other donors' samples. The chain's CDR3 is CASSRRGAGPNQPQHF. The CDR3, as DNA: TGTGCCAGTAGTAGGAGGGGAGCGGGCCCCAATCAGCCCCAGCATTTT.